The rows below give T cell receptor beta chains drawn from one sample of a study of Graves' ophthalmopathy and Graves' hyperthyroidism. MiXCR, applied by TCRdb to the multiplex PCR reads, yields one record per CDR3 protein. The sample yields 600,000 to 650,000 distinct CDR3 sequences, about 20% seen once. Sequencing input: peripheral blood. These receptors were obtained from a woman in her late teens or twenties with stable Graves' hyperthyroidism. Some clones in this sample may be carry-over from other donors' samples. Each CDR3 is given with its conserved first and last residue. D genes are given only for firm matches. The size of a clone is reported for some rows only, either as once, few or many, or as a class for expanded clones.

D gene	J gene	clone size	V gene	CDR3 protein	CDR3 DNA
.	TRBJ2-7	.	TRBV5-1	CASSLTGRTRSYEQYF	TGCGCCAGCAGCTTGACTGGCAGAACTCGATCCTACGAGCAGTACTTC
TRBD1	TRBJ2-4	few	TRBV14	CASSSWTGGGIKYF	TGTGCCAGCAGCTCTTGGACAGGGGGCGGCATTAAGTACTTC
TRBD2	TRBJ2-7	.	TRBV11-2	CASSLVASGGAFEQYF	TGTGCCAGCAGCTTAGTTGCTAGCGGGGGGGCTTTCGAGCAGTACTTC
.	TRBJ2-4	many	TRBV2	CASTNDFVGKNIQYF	TGTGCCAGCACCAACGATTTCGTAGGCAAAAACATTCAGTACTTC
.	TRBJ1-3	.	TRBV18	CASSPPGSRYSGNTIYF	TGTGCCAGCTCACCACCGGGGTCACGATACTCTGGAAACACCATATATTTT
.	TRBJ2-7	many	TRBV28	CASSVQPSYEQYF	TGTGCCAGCAGTGTACAGCCATCCTACGAGCAGTACTTC
TRBD2	TRBJ2-2	many	TRBV19	CASSIGLAGITGELFF	TGTGCCAGTAGTATCGGACTAGCGGGAATCACCGGGGAGCTGTTTTTT
.	TRBJ2-2	.	TRBV6-1	CASKPWRGRDTGELCF	TGTGCCAGCAAACCCTGGAGGGGTAGGGACACCGGGGAGCTGTGTTTT
.	TRBJ1-2	many	TRBV30	CAWSSPPSRYGYTF	TGTGCCTGGAGTTCCCCGCCCTCGCGCTATGGCTACACCTTC
.	TRBJ1-1	many	TRBV29-1	CSAYVDGLTTEAFF	TGCAGCGCTTATGTGGACGGCTTAACAACTGAAGCTTTCTTT
TRBD1	TRBJ2-5	.	TRBV29-1	CSVPGLGQGGETQYF	TGCAGCGTTCCTGGGCTAGGACAGGGAGGAGAGACCCAGTACTTC
.	TRBJ1-5	many	TRBV19	CASSHGGYSNQPQHF	TGTGCCAGTAGCCATGGAGGGTATAGCAATCAGCCCCAGCATTTT
TRBD1	TRBJ2-2	.	TRBV2	CASRSGQGASGELFF	TGTGCCAGCAGGTCCGGCCAGGGGGCATCCGGGGAGCTGTTTTTT
.	TRBJ2-5	many	TRBV5-5	CASKNTGEEYF	TGTGCCAGCAAAAACACAGGGGAGGAGTACTTC